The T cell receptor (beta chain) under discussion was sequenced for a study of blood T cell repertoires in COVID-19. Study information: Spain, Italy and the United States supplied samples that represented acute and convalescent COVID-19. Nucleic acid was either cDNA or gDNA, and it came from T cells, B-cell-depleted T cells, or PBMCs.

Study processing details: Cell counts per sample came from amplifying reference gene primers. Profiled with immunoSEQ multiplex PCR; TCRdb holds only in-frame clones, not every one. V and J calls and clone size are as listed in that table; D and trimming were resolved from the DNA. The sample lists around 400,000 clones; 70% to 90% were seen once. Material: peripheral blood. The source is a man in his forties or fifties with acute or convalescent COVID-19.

The DNA for the CDR3 is TGTGCCAGCAGTTTCCTCCTACAGGGGAGGTACACCGGGGAGCTGTTTTTT. Translated: CASSFLLQGRYTGELFF. The V call is TRBV27, the J call TRBJ2-2, with D possibly TRBD1 on 7 matching bases. This CDR3 has 17 amino acids. Germline loops: CDR1 MNHEY, CDR2 SMNVEV (reference sequence). V shed 3 bases and J shed 3 bases, with 17 bases lying between them.